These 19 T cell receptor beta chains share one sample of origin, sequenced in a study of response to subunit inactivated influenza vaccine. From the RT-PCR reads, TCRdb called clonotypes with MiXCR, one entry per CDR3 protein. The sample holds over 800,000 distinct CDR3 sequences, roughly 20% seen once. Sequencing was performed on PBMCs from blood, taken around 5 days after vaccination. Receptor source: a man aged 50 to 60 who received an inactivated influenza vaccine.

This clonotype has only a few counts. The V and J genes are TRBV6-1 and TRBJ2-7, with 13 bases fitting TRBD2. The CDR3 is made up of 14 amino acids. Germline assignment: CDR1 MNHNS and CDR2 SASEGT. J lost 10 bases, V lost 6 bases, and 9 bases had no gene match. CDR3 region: CASSSPTSGRPQYF. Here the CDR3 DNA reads TGTGCCAGCAGCAGCCCGACTAGCGGGAGGCCTCAGTACTTC.

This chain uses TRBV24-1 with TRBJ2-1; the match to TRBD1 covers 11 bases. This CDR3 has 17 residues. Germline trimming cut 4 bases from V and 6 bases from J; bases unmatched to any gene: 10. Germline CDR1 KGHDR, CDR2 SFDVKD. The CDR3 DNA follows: TGTGCCACCAGTGACCCCGGGACAGGGGGGACCCTCAATGAGCAGTTCTTC. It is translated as CATSDPGTGGTLNEQFF.

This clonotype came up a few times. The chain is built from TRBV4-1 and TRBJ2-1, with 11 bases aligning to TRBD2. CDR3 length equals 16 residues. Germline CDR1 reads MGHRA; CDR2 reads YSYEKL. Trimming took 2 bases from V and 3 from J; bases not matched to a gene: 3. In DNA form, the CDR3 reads TGCGCCAGCAGCCAACAACTAGCGGGAGACTACAATGAGCAGTTCTTC. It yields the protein CASSQQLAGDYNEQFF.

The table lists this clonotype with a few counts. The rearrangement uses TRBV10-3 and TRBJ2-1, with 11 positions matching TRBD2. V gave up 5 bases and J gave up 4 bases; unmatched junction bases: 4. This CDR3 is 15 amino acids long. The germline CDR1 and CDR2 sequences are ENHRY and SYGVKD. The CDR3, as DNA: TGTGCCATCAGTACTCTAGCGGGAGGTTACAATGAGCAGTTCTTC. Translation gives CAISTLAGGYNEQFF.

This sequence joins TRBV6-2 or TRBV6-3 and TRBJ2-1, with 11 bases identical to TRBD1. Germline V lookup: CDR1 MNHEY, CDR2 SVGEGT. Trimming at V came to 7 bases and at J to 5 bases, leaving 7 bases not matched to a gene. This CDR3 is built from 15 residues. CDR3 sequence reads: CASTDRTGGNNEQFF. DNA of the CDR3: TGTGCCAGCACCGATAGGACAGGGGGCAACAATGAGCAGTTCTTC.

The CDR3, as DNA: TGTGCCAGCAGTCCGACAGACCCCTACGAGCAGTACTTC. It translates to CASSPTDPYEQYF. The chain uses TRBV12-3 or TRBV12-4 and TRBJ2-7; D may be TRBD1 (5 bases). There are 13 residues in the CDR3. V was clipped by 5 bases and J by 2 bases, with 10 bases between them.

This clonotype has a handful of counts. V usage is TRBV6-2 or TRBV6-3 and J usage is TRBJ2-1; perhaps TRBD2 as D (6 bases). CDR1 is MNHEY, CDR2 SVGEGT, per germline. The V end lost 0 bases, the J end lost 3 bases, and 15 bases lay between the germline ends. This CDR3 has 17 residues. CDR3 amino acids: CASSYSKSGGRYNEQFF. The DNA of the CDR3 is TGTGCCAGCAGTTACTCGAAGTCCGGGGGACGCTACAATGAGCAGTTCTTC.

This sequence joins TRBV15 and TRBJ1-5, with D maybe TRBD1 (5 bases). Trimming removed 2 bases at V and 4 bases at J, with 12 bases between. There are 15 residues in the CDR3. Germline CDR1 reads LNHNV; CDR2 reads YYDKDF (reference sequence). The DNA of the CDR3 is TGTGCCACCAGCAGAACGCGGGACTCTAATCAGCCCCAGCATTTT. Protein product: CATSRTRDSNQPQHF.

The DNA for the CDR3 is TGTGCCAGCAACCCAGTGGGGGGCATCAGGGATACGCAGTATTTT. It yields the protein CASNPVGGIRDTQYF. The chain carries TRBV25-1 and TRBJ2-3, with D tentatively TRBD1 or TRBD2 (6 bases each). The CDR3 totals 15 residues. Between the trimmed V and J ends, which lost 7 bases and 6 bases, there was a span of 20 bases. Germline loops: CDR1 MGHDK, CDR2 SYGVNS.

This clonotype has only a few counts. The CDR3 sequence is CASSLVGLGDEQYF. DNA for the CDR3: TGTGCCAGCAGCTTAGTAGGTCTAGGGGACGAGCAGTACTTC. V is TRBV7-8 and J is TRBJ2-7, with D possibly matching TRBD1 (5 bases). The CDR3 covers 14 residues. V lost 1 base and J 5 bases, leaving 12 bases between the germline ends. From germline, CDR1 is SGHVS and CDR2 FQNEAQ. The whole variable domain, filled in from reference TRBV7-8 and TRBJ2-7, reads GAGVSQSPRYKVAKRGQDVALRCDPISGHVSLFWYQQALGQGPEFLTYFQNEAQLDKSGLPSDRFFAERPEGSVSTLKIQRTQQEDSAVYLCASSLVGLGDEQYFGPGTRLTVT.

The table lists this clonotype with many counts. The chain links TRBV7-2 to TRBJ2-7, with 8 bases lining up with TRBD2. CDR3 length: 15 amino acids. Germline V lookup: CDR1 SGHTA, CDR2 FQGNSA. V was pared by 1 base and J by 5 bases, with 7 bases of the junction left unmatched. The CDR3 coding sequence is TGTGCCAGCAGCTTAGGTCAGGTAGCGGGAAACGAGCAGTACTTC. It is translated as CASSLGQVAGNEQYF. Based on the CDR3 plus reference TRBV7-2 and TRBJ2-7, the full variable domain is GAGVSQSPSNKVTEKGKDVELRCDPISGHTALYWYRQSLGQGLEFLIYFQGNSAPDKSGLPSDRFSAERTGGSVSTLTIQRTQQEDSAVYLCASSLGQVAGNEQYFGPGTRLTVT.

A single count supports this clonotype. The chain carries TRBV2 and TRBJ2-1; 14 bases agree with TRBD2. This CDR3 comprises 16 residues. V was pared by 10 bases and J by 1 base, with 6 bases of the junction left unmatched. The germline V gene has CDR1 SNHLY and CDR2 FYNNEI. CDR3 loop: CATRTSGRPSYNEQFF. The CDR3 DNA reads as TGTGCCACCAGGACTAGCGGGAGGCCTTCCTACAATGAGCAGTTCTTC.

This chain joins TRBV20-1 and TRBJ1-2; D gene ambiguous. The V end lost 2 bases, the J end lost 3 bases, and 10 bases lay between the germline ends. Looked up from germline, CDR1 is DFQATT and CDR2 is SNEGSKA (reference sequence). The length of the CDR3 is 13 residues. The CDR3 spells CSARRGSYYGYTF. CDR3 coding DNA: TGCAGTGCTAGACGTGGCAGTTACTATGGCTACACCTTC.

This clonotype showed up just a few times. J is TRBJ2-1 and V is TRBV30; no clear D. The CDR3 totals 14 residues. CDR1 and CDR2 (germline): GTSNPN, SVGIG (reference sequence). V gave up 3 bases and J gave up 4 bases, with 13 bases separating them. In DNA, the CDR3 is TGTGCCTGGAGCTCAGTCCCTTTTTACAATGAGCAGTTCTTC. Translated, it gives CAWSSVPFYNEQFF.

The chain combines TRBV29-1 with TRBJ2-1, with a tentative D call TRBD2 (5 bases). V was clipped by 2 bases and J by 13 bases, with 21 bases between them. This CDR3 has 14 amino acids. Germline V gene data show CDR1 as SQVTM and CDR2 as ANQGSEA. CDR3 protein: CSVETQGLPDLQFF. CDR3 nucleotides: TGCAGCGTTGAAACCCAAGGACTCCCCGATTTACAGTTCTTC.

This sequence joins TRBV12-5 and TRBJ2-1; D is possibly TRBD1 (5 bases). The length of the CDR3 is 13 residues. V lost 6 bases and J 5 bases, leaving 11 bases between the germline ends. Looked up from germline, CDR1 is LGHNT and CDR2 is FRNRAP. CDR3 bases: TGTGCTAGTGGCCGTGGGGCAAACAATGAGCAGTTCTTC. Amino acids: CASGRGANNEQFF.

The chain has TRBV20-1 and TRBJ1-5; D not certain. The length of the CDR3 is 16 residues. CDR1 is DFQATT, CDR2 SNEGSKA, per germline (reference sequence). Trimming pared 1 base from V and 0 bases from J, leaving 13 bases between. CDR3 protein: CSARVSGFSSNQPQHF. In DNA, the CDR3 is TGCAGTGCTAGAGTAAGTGGGTTTTCTAGCAATCAGCCCCAGCATTTT.

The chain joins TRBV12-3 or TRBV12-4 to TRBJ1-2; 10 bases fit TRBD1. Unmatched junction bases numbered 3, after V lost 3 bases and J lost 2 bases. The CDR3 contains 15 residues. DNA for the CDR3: TGTGCCAGCAGTTTGACAGGGGGCCGGAACTATGGCTACACCTTC. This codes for CASSLTGGRNYGYTF.

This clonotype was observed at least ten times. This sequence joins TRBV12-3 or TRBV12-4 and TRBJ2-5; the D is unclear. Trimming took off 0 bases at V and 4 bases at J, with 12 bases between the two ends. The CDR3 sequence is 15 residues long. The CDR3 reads CASSLASERSETQYF. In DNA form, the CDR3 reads TGTGCCAGCAGTTTAGCGAGCGAGAGGTCAGAGACCCAGTACTTC.